The 8 T cell receptor beta chains below were found in one sample sequenced in a study of lymphopenia after photon versus proton radiotherapy. Some clones are missing from TCRdb's copy, which holds only in-frame ones; the method was immunoSEQ multiplex PCR. This table has over 25,000 clones, roughly nine tenths appearing once. This specimen consisted of peripheral blood, obtained from a patient treated with photon-based radiotherapy. The source is a woman aged 50 to 60 with pancreatic cancer.

The chain is built from TRBV27 and TRBJ2-7, with D hard to call. Trimming removed 2 bases at V and 3 bases at J, with 8 bases between. Germline CDR1 is MNHEY and CDR2 is SMNVEV (reference sequence). The CDR3 covers 13 residues. CDR3 coding DNA: TGTGCCAGCAGTTTAGGAACAGACTACGAGCAGTACTTC. It is translated as CASSLGTDYEQYF.

This chain connects TRBV28 to TRBJ2-3, with D perhaps given as TRBD1 or TRBD2 (7 bases each). Trimming took off 6 bases at V and 0 bases at J, with 13 bases between the two ends. The CDR3 covers 15 residues. Germline loops: CDR1 MDHEN, CDR2 SYDVKM. CDR3 region: CASRDQGGSTDTQYF. CDR3 sequence (DNA): TGTGCCAGCAGGGACCAGGGGGGGAGCACAGATACGCAGTATTTT.

V is TRBV11-3 and J is TRBJ2-1, with D tentatively TRBD1 (6 bases). The CDR3 extends over 15 amino acids. Between the trimmed V and J ends, which lost 5 bases and 0 bases, there was a span of 11 bases. Germline CDR1 SGHNT, CDR2 YENEEA. CDR3: CASSTGQSSYNEQFF. The CDR3 DNA reads TGTGCCAGCAGCACCGGACAGAGCTCCTACAATGAGCAGTTCTTC. Full variable domain (outside the CDR3, taken from reference TRBV11-3 and TRBJ2-1): EAGVVQSPRYKIIEKKQPVAFWCNPISGHNTLYWYLQNLGQGPELLIRYENEEAVDDSQLPKDRFSAERLKGVDSTLKIQPAELGDSAVYLCASSTGQSSYNEQFFGPGTRLTVL.

The CDR3 DNA reads as TGTGCCAGCAGCCTCTTCAATCAGCCCCAGCATTTT. Translating it yields CASSLFNQPQHF. J is TRBJ1-5 and V is TRBV28; D unclear. This CDR3 comprises 12 residues. Trimming cost V 6 bases and J 3 bases, with 6 bases left between them. CDR1 and CDR2 (germline): MDHEN, SYDVKM.

This clone has a handful of counts. The CDR3 DNA is TGTGCCAGTAGTGCTCGGGACTACTCTAAAGACGAGCAGTACTTC. Amino acids: CASSARDYSKDEQYF. V usage is TRBV19 and J usage is TRBJ2-7; 7 bases fit TRBD2. The germline gives CDR1 LNHDA, CDR2 SQIVND (reference sequence). The CDR3 has 15 residues. Losses at the gene ends were 5 bases for V and 5 bases for J; bases not matched to a gene: 12.

The chain uses TRBV19 and TRBJ2-1; D not certain. This CDR3 spans 18 amino acids. Germline CDR1 is LNHDA and CDR2 is SQIVND (reference sequence). Trimming took 1 base from V and 3 from J, leaving 19 bases between them. The CDR3 protein is CASSIAGVTHTDYNEQFF. The CDR3 bases are TGTGCCAGTAGTATAGCGGGCGTCACCCACACTGACTACAATGAGCAGTTCTTC.

V gene TRBV20-1 combines with J gene TRBJ1-5; D is unresolved. Trimming took 3 bases from V and 5 from J, leaving 5 bases between them. The CDR3 is 11 amino acids. Germline-derived CDR1 and CDR2 are DFQATT and SNEGSKA (reference sequence). The CDR3 reads CSASPDQPQHF. The CDR3 coding sequence is TGCAGTGCTAGTCCCGATCAGCCCCAGCATTTT.

This clone was seen a handful of times. This rearrangement joins TRBV19 to TRBJ1-5; D gene uncertain. Trimming took off 7 bases at V and 8 bases at J, with 12 bases between the two ends. The length of the CDR3 is 12 residues. The V gene's germline CDR1 is LNHDA and CDR2 SQIVND (reference sequence). The CDR3 nucleotides are TGTGCCAGTACTAGGGAGGAGAAGCCCCAGCATTTT. Protein product: CASTREEKPQHF.